Each of the 25 T cell receptor beta chains below was sequenced from the same sample in a study of graft-versus-host responses after intestinal transplantation. Profiling relied on immunoSEQ multiplex PCR, and the TCRdb table lists in-frame clones only, not all of them. The sample consists of 35,000 to 45,000 clones, 85% to 95% of them appearing once. Sample: PBMCs, taken 734 days after intestinal transplantation. The receptors come from a human patient who received an intestinal transplant, so some T cells may come from the graft donor.

The V gene is TRBV19, the J gene TRBJ2-2, with 12 bases matching TRBD2. Looked up from germline, CDR1 is LNHDA and CDR2 is SQIVND (reference sequence). This CDR3 contains 15 residues. Trimming cost V 5 bases and J 4 bases; bases outside gene matches: 2. The CDR3 reads CASSLTSGGTGELFF. CDR3 DNA sequence: TGTGCCAGTAGTTTGACTAGCGGGGGCACCGGGGAGCTGTTTTTT.

The genes are TRBV4-2 and TRBJ2-7, with a weak D call TRBD2 (5 bases). The CDR3 has 13 residues. Per germline, CDR1 LGHNA and CDR2 YNFKEQ. The V and J ends lost 1 base and 7 bases respectively, with 11 bases between them. Here the CDR3 DNA reads TGTGCCAGCAGCCAAGGGGAAACGGGGGAGCAGTACTTC. It specifies CASSQGETGEQYF.

The rearrangement uses TRBV28 and TRBJ2-1; 7 nucleotides line up with TRBD2. The length of the CDR3 is 17 residues. Germline lookup yields CDR1 MDHEN and CDR2 SYDVKM. Trimming at V came to 4 bases and at J to 5 bases, leaving 14 bases not matched to a gene. The CDR3 coding sequence is TGTGCCAGCAGTTCAAACCCTACTAGCGCAAGGGACAATGAGCAGTTCTTC. Its translation: CASSSNPTSARDNEQFF.

This sequence joins TRBV7-2 and TRBJ2-7; 7 bases fit TRBD2. J gave up 2 bases and V 3 bases, and 4 bases lay outside the gene matches. The CDR3 sequence is 14 residues long. Germline V gene sequence: CDR1 SGHTA, CDR2 FQGNSA. The CDR3 region is CASSFSSGPYEQYF. Here the CDR3 DNA reads TGTGCCAGCAGCTTTTCTAGCGGTCCCTACGAGCAGTACTTC.

This clone came up once. The chain carries TRBV29-1 and TRBJ2-7; D possibly corresponds to TRBD2 (6 bases). CDR1 SQVTM and CDR2 ANQGSEA come from the germline V gene. This CDR3 spans 14 amino acids. V lost 4 bases and J 6 bases, leaving 19 bases between the germline ends. In DNA, the CDR3 is TGCAGCGTTGCGGGGGTAAGGCCCGGGGCCGAGCAGTACTTC. This gives the protein CSVAGVRPGAEQYF.

V usage is TRBV7-3 and J usage is TRBJ1-2, with TRBD1 matching 7 bases. V dropped 2 bases and J dropped 4; count of bases not matched to a gene: 7. This CDR3 comprises 15 residues. Germline loops: CDR1 SGHTA, CDR2 FQGTGA. The CDR3 region has the DNA TGTGCCAGCAGCTTACTTCCGGACAGGCGCTATGGCTACACCTTC. Protein: CASSLLPDRRYGYTF.

DNA for the CDR3: TGTGCCAGCAACTACAGGGAGGACACTGAAGCTTTCTTT. It is translated as CASNYREDTEAFF. The rearrangement uses TRBV6-5 and TRBJ1-1, with D possibly being TRBD1 (6 bases). CDR3 length equals 13 residues. V was clipped by 7 bases and J by 3 bases, with 12 bases between them. From germline, CDR1 is MNHEY and CDR2 SVGAGI.

This chain uses TRBV7-9 with TRBJ1-1; D remains unclear. In germline, CDR1 is SEHNR, CDR2 FQNEAQ (reference sequence). There are 14 residues in the CDR3. V lost 5 bases to trimming and J lost 0 bases, with 10 bases between them. The CDR3 sequence: CASSLRVMNTEAFF. DNA of the CDR3: TGTGCCAGCAGCCTTAGGGTCATGAACACTGAAGCTTTCTTT.

The rearrangement links TRBV19 to TRBJ1-2; 7 nucleotides line up with TRBD1. The junction had 17 bases not matched to a gene; V was cut back by 7 bases and J by 6 bases. This CDR3 has 16 residues. Germline lookup yields CDR1 LNHDA and CDR2 SQIVND (reference sequence). CDR3 coding DNA: TGTGCCAGTAACCCGATCGCAGGGGGTATTTCGCATGGCTACACCTTC. Translated, it gives CASNPIAGGISHGYTF.

The chain employs TRBV9 and TRBJ2-6, with TRBD1 matching over 8 bases. Germline lookup yields CDR1 SGDLS and CDR2 YYNGEE. The length of the CDR3 is 18 residues. V dropped 5 bases and J dropped 0; count of bases not matched to a gene: 10. CDR3 protein: CASRDSLDRDSGANVLTF. For the CDR3, the DNA is TGTGCCAGCAGAGACTCCTTGGACAGGGACTCTGGGGCCAACGTCCTGACTTTC. Filled out from reference TRBV9 and TRBJ2-6, the complete variable domain reads DSGVTQTPKHLITATGQRVTLRCSPRSGDLSVYWYQQSLDQGLQFLIQYYNGEERAKGNILERFSAQQFPDLHSELNLSSLELGDSALYFCASRDSLDRDSGANVLTFGAGSRLTVL.

The chain couples TRBV2 to TRBJ1-1; D perhaps matches TRBD1 (5 bases). Germline CDR1 reads SNHLY; CDR2 reads FYNNEI. The CDR3 sequence is 14 residues long. Deletions cut 0 bases from V and 5 bases from J, with 10 bases between. CDR3 sequence (DNA): TGTGCCAGCAGTGAAGCCCCGGGGGGGACTGAAGCTTTCTTT. Residues: CASSEAPGGTEAFF.

V usage is TRBV29-1 and J usage is TRBJ2-3; TRBD1 matches 7 bases. The CDR3 sequence is 14 residues long. The germline gives CDR1 SQVTM, CDR2 ANQGSEA. With 8 bases clipped from V and 3 bases from J, the junction kept 11 bases outside the gene matches. In DNA, the CDR3 is TGCAGCACCTTACGACAGGGTTTTACAGATACGCAGTATTTT. It translates to CSTLRQGFTDTQYF.

The gene calls are TRBV7-9 and TRBJ1-4, with D hard to call. V was pared by 5 bases and J by 2 bases, with 12 bases between. From germline, CDR1 is SEHNR and CDR2 FQNEAQ (reference sequence). The CDR3 consists of 15 residues. DNA of the CDR3: TGTGCCAGCAGCCCGGGGTTGGACACTAATGAAAAACTGTTTTTT. It codes for CASSPGLDTNEKLFF.

The CDR3 nucleotides read TGTGCCAGCTCACCACCGACTAGCGGGAGAAGCGATGAGCAGTTCTTC. Amino acids: CASSPPTSGRSDEQFF. The chain links TRBV18 to TRBJ2-1, with TRBD2 matching 12 bases. V shed 0 bases and J 8 bases; nucleotides not matched to a gene: 5. CDR1 KGHSH and CDR2 LQKENI come from the germline V gene. The CDR3 totals 16 residues.

Worth noting for this clone: Other DNA sequences in this specimen translate into the identical CDR3. The chain combines TRBV25-1 with TRBJ2-5; 9 bases are a match to TRBD2. Germline V gene data show CDR1 as MGHDK and CDR2 as SYGVNS. There are 14 residues in the CDR3. Trimming at V came to 3 bases and at J to 5 bases, leaving 4 bases not matched to a gene. CDR3 nucleotide sequence: TGTGCCAGCAGTGAGCGGGGGGGCCGGGAGACCCAGTACTTC. Protein sequence: CASSERGGRETQYF.

This clone was observed a handful of times. The V and J genes are TRBV27 and TRBJ2-1; 15 nucleotides match TRBD2. V trimming: 5 bases; J trimming: 6 bases; junction bases outside the gene matches: 5. Germline V gene sequence: CDR1 MNHEY, CDR2 SMNVEV (reference sequence). This CDR3 is built from 16 residues. The CDR3 DNA follows: TGTGCCAGCAGTCCGGGACTAGCGGGAGGCCTCAATGAGCAGTTCTTC. Translation: CASSPGLAGGLNEQFF.

CDR3 bases: TGCAGCGTGACTGGGGGGGCTACAGATACGCAGTATTTT. Its translation is CSVTGGATDTQYF. The chain joins TRBV29-1 to TRBJ2-3; tentatively, D is TRBD2 (7 bases). Germline CDR1 is SQVTM and CDR2 is ANQGSEA. Trimming stripped 6 bases from V and 3 bases from J, with 13 bases between. This CDR3 is built from 13 residues.

The chain combines TRBV23-1 with TRBJ2-3; D gene ambiguous. TRBV23-1 is an ORF for which the function is uncertain. Trimming removed 1 base from V and 6 bases from J, with 23 bases in between. This CDR3 spans 18 amino acids. The CDR3 DNA follows: TGCGCCAGCAGTCAATGGAATCTGGCTTCTCCAAACGCGGATACGCAGTATTTT. This codes for CASSQWNLASPNADTQYF.

V gene TRBV9 combines with J gene TRBJ2-1; TRBD2 aligns across 7 bases. This CDR3 spans 17 amino acids. V was clipped by 10 bases and J by 7 bases; unmatched bases: 23. CDR1 is SGDLS, CDR2 YYNGEE, per germline. CDR3 nucleotide sequence: TGTGCCCGCTTCGGGTCCCGGGGAGCGGGAACCACGAATGAGCAGTTCTTC. Protein product: CARFGSRGAGTTNEQFF.

This clone was picked up one time. The rearrangement uses TRBV5-1 and TRBJ2-3, with a weak D call TRBD1 (6 bases). Trimming stripped 0 bases from V and 4 bases from J, with 9 bases between. CDR1 is SGHRS, CDR2 YFSETQ, per germline. The CDR3 extends over 14 amino acids. The CDR3 DNA is TGCGCCAGCAGCTTGGTAGGGGGACCAGATACGCAGTATTTT. Amino acids: CASSLVGGPDTQYF.

This chain connects TRBV27 to TRBJ2-3; no clear D gene. The CDR3 is made up of 16 amino acids. Germline V lookup: CDR1 MNHEY, CDR2 SMNVEV (reference sequence). Trimming took off 0 bases at V and 1 base at J, with 11 bases between the two ends. The CDR3 sequence is CASSLSRPFGTDTQYF. CDR3 sequence (DNA): TGTGCCAGCAGTTTATCCCGGCCCTTCGGCACAGATACGCAGTATTTT.

The chain has TRBV29-1 and TRBJ2-7; D ambiguous. The germline V gene encodes CDR1 SQVTM and CDR2 ANQGSEA. Trimming took 7 bases from V and 2 from J, leaving 9 bases between them. The CDR3 runs to 11 residues. The CDR3 spells CSAIVTYEQYF. CDR3 sequence (DNA): TGCAGCGCGATCGTTACCTACGAGCAGTACTTC.

The genes are TRBV2 and TRBJ2-2; TRBD2 matches 12 bases. The CDR3 extends over 15 amino acids. The junction had 6 bases not matched to a gene; V was cut back by 7 bases and J by 6 bases. Germline lookup yields CDR1 SNHLY and CDR2 FYNNEI. The CDR3 reads CASKLLAGGSGELFF. CDR3 nucleotide sequence: TGTGCCAGCAAGTTACTAGCGGGAGGATCCGGGGAGCTGTTTTTT. Variable domain in full (rest from reference TRBV2 and TRBJ2-2): EPEVTQTPSHQVTQMGQEVILRCVPISNHLYFYWYRQILGQKVEFLVSFYNNEISEKSEIFDDQFSVERPDGSNFTLKIRSTKLEDSAMYFCASKLLAGGSGELFFGEGSRLTVL.

The chain is built from TRBV11-3 and TRBJ1-1, with D maybe TRBD1 (6 bases). Between the trimmed V and J ends, which lost 2 bases and 4 bases, there was a span of 8 bases. This CDR3 spans 13 amino acids. Germline V gene sequence: CDR1 SGHNT, CDR2 YENEEA. This CDR3 is CASSLRTATEAFF. In DNA form, the CDR3 reads TGTGCCAGCAGCTTACGGACAGCCACTGAAGCTTTCTTT.

J is TRBJ2-7 and V is TRBV5-1; D tentatively fits TRBD1 or TRBD2 (5 bases each). Trimming stripped 0 bases from V and 7 bases from J, with 11 bases between. Looked up from germline, CDR1 is SGHRS and CDR2 is YFSETQ. This CDR3 contains 13 residues. The CDR3 bases are TGCGCCAGCAGCTTGGCAGGGACGGGTGAGCAGTACTTC. It is translated as CASSLAGTGEQYF. Full variable domain (rest looked up from reference TRBV5-1 and TRBJ2-7): KAGVTQTPRYLIKTRGQQVTLSCSPISGHRSVSWYQQTPGQGLQFLFEYFSETQRNKGNFPGRFSGRQFSNSRSEMNVSTLELGDSALYLCASSLAGTGEQYFGPGTRLTVT.